This T cell receptor (beta chain) was sequenced for a study of blood T cell repertoires in COVID-19. Study as a whole: Material from acute and convalescent COVID-19 was sourced from the United States, Italy and Spain. Sources were T cells, B-cell-depleted T cells, or PBMCs; the material itself was cDNA or gDNA.

The V gene lost 3 bases and the J gene lost 7 bases, with 10 bases spanning the gap. Germline values: CDR1 SGHNT, CDR2 YYREEE (reference sequence). The CDR3 has 12 residues. Study processing details: Estimates of nucleated cell counts were drawn from the amplification of reference gene primers. Repertoires were generated with immunoSEQ multiplex PCR, while TCRdb's copy carries only in-frame clones and drops some. V and J calls and clone size follow that table, whereas D and trimming were derived from the DNA. The repertoire has 150,000 to 200,000 clones, 70% to 90% of them found once; the top ten carry around a fifth.

The sample comprised peripheral blood. This sequence joins TRBV5-4 and TRBJ2-5; TRBD1 might be the D (5 bases). The TCR was taken from a man aged 55 to 70 with active or convalescent COVID-19. The CDR3 region has the DNA TGTGCCAGCAGCTCGACAGAAGGGACCCAGTACTTC. The encoded protein is CASSSTEGTQYF.